This T cell receptor (beta chain) was profiled in a study of T cell responses to AZD1222 COVID-19 vaccine. About this clone: Its antigen is not known.

Profiling relied on immunoSEQ multiplex PCR, and the TCRdb table lists in-frame clones only, not all of them. The data show approximately 75,000 clones, 80% to 90% seen once. V lost 4 bases to trimming and J lost 0 bases, with 12 bases between them. The CDR3 length is 14 residues. Germline V gene sequence: CDR1 GTSNPN, CDR2 SVGIG (reference sequence). Study-wide results and limits: Across the whole spike, CD4 TCRs peaked at regions 160-218 and 743-854. Repertoire samples came only from after the peak T cell response.

V and J are TRBV30 and TRBJ1-1, with D possibly TRBD1 on 5 matching bases. Specimen: peripheral blood, collected 28 days after the second AZD1222 dose. This TCR was sampled from an adult who received the AZD1222 COVID-19 vaccine. CDR3 in amino acids: CAWIQAPMNTEAFF. CDR3 coding DNA: TGTGCCTGGATACAGGCTCCAATGAACACTGAAGCTTTCTTT.